This section outlines one T cell receptor beta chain sequence together with its context. The data are from a study of blood T cell repertoires in COVID-19. Original processing notes: Reference gene primer amplification yielded estimated nucleated cell counts. The data were produced by immunoSEQ multiplex PCR, yet TCRdb's version contains in-frame clones alone and is incomplete. V and J calls plus clone size are reproduced from that table; the DNA served to infer D and trimming. The table records 200,000 to 300,000 clones, more than 75% of them present only once. Per germline, CDR1 ENHRY and CDR2 SYGVKD. Trimming shortened V by 2 bases and J by 6 bases, and 11 bases separated the two germline ends. The length of the CDR3 is 14 residues.

The chain has TRBV10-3 and TRBJ2-1, with a possible D match to TRBD2 (7 bases). The sequencing sample was made of peripheral blood. The TCR originated in a woman aged 25-40 years who had recovered from COVID-19. CDR3 coding DNA: TGTGCCATCAGTGAGGCCCGGGGGGCCAATGAGCAGTTCTTC. This gives the protein CAISEARGANEQFF.